A selection of T cell receptor beta chains follows, all from one sample in a study of cytomegalovirus exposure and HLA in healthy donors. The table came from immunoSEQ multiplex PCR; TCRdb's copy has only in-frame clones and leaves some out. The repertoire holds about 140,000 clones, with about two thirds as singletons. Sample: PBMCs. The receptors come from a man between 60 and 75 years old in good health and CMV-seronegative. Both conserved end residues are part of each CDR3.

>TRBV6-1|TRBJ1-4
CASSDGTILGEKLFF
>TRBV9|TRBJ1-1
CASSASRGLNTEAFF
>TRBV5-1|TRBJ1-3
CASSTGPKQGAGNTIYF
>TRBV30|TRBJ2-2
CAQGRPRGELFF
>TRBV30|TRBJ2-4
CAWSLAGEAKNIQYF
>TRBV10-2|TRBJ2-5
CASRVAGAETQYF
>TRBV7-9|TRBJ2-2
CASSFLRRTVNTGELFF
>TRBV28|TRBJ1-2
CASSSRGTGPHGYTF
>TRBV25-1|TRBJ1-2
CASSSRTGKTANYGYTF
>TRBV27|TRBJ2-7
CASSFLAGDEQYF
>TRBV18|TRBJ2-7
CASSLVRDSSYEQYF
>TRBV28|TRBJ1-4
CASTRGLDGGKLFF
>TRBV5-4|TRBJ2-1
CASSFRDFDEQFF
>TRBV9|TRBJ2-5
CASSVGQGQGETQYF
>TRBV28|TRBJ1-1
CASSSRDRGGRNTEAFF
>TRBV7-6|TRBJ1-1
CASSSTGEGLTEAFF
>TRBV7-9|TRBJ2-3
CASSGGVWGQSTDTQYF
>TRBV5-8|TRBJ2-5
CASSWRQVEATQYF
>TRBV30|TRBJ1-4
CAWTKDRGYGKLFF
>TRBV23-1|TRBJ2-7
CASSQGGTSGVYEQYF
>TRBV5-6|TRBJ2-1
CASSLGTTEQFF
>TRBV7-2|TRBJ2-3
CASSPWPDTQYF
>TRBV10-3|TRBJ2-2
CASSGSRDTGELFF
>TRBV7-8|TRBJ2-7
CASSLAWDSSYEQYF
>TRBV30|TRBJ2-7
CAWSHKWTNYEQYF
>TRBV7-9|TRBJ2-1
CASSLSGNYNEQFF